This T cell receptor beta chain was profiled in a study of regulatory T cells in long-lasting Graves disease listed by TCRdb under 2021. For context, the study as a whole: To count as having persistent Graves' disease, a patient had to have received antithyroid drug treatment for over 5 years with TSH receptor autoantibodies remaining persistently positive. The study was registered as a clinical trial and conducted in China. Patients with persistent Graves' disease were compared with patients with newly diagnosed Graves' disease using TCR sequencing and RNA sequencing of peripheral blood. TCR sequencing covered about 13 persistent and approximately 20 newly diagnosed Graves' disease patients, 33 samples in total. Antithyroid drugs had been taken for roughly 10 years on average by persistent Graves' disease patients in the clinical cohort.

The paper as a whole reports these results and caveats: Patients with persistent disease shared more public clonotypes (over 2,500) than newly diagnosed patients did (nearly 1,000). Lower TCR Shannon entropy and fewer highly expanded clones were observed in persistent Graves' disease patients than in newly diagnosed patients, which suggested clonal expansion. The small sample size was acknowledged by the authors as a limitation that may reduce accuracy. Persistent disease showed preferential use of TRBV28, TRBJ1-2 and TRBJ2-5, whereas newly diagnosed disease favored TRBV20-1 and TRBJ2-1. The study examined only peripheral blood because the primary lesion, thyroid tissue, could not be accessed. Sequencing and analysis were restricted to the TCR beta chain.

The library was generated by multiplex PCR. The instrument was an Illumina HiSeq 4000. iRepertoire HTBI primers and Arm-PCR amplification of CDR3 regions were used to construct TCR beta libraries. Before sequencing, the PCR products underwent gel purification. From the authors' description of their analysis: A total of fewer than 65 TRBV and 14 TRBJ segments were identified across samples and were used for gene usage analysis of CDR3 amino acid clonotypes. Filtered high-quality paired reads were merged into contigs using COPE and FqMerger. BLAST was used to align contigs to IMGT TRBV, TRBD and TRBJ reference genes, and CDR3 was defined according to IMGT. Any clonotype with a frequency above 0.1% was counted as a highly expanded clone. Shannon entropy was used to measure repertoire diversity, and the Gini coefficient was used to measure V-J evenness. Public clonotypes were defined as clonotypes shared by more than one individual. Starting from the raw public reads, TCRdb applied fastp trimming at Q25, assembled clones with MiXCR and retained in-frame beta chains. Rows merge per CDR3 protein into single entries with the most common DNA and genes. TCRdb, rather than the study authors, made the V and J calls. The sample has approximately 400,000 distinct CDR3 sequences on record, less than 25% of them singletons. Less than 25% of the sample goes to the ten largest clones.

The CDR3 goes from the cysteine to the phenylalanine over 12 residues. The DNA shown is the 36-base CDR3, in frame from base 1. CDR1 and CDR2 are drawn from the germline V gene (reference sequence): SGHKS, YYEKEE. V trim: 5 bases; J trim: 7 bases; unmatched bases: 2. This clonotype was counted at least ten times. Its specific antigen is unknown. Base qualities are missing; no much larger clone stands one base away. In light of the paper, this sample's time point label describes: persistent/refractory GD, antithyroid drugs over 5 years with positive TRAb. RNA was extracted from PBMCs in TRIzol for both TCR sequencing and RNA sequencing. Graves' disease was diagnosed according to American Thyroid Association guidelines. Recruitment of patients was carried out at an endocrinology department in Xi'an, China. Each patient gave 8.5 to 9.5 milliliters of peripheral blood, collected in an EDTA anticoagulant tube. Ficoll Paque Plus density gradient separation was used to isolate PBMCs, and no further T cell sorting was performed. An Agilent 2100 Bioanalyzer and agarose gel were used to check RNA quality, while a NanoDrop 2000 measured RNA concentration.

The receptor was isolated from a female donor with Graves disease. Here the sequenced sample was peripheral blood mononuclear cells (PBMCs), taken when the disease was refractory, from a patient treated with antithyroid drugs. The chain is made from TRBV5-5 and TRBJ1-4, with 7 junctional bases fitting TRBD1. The nucleotides read TGTGCCAGCAGGACAGGGACTGAAAAACTGTTTTTT. Its protein reads: CASRTGTEKLFF.